This paragraph covers one TCR beta chain sequence. Its antigen remains unknown. These data originate in a study of shared clonotypes between healthy human individuals. Overall study context: The study used three CD4 naive, three CD4 memory, two CD8 naive and one CD8 memory plate per donor. Study results and limitations: The expectation was that sequencing depth would affect clonotype sharing among donors. Rarefaction analysis demonstrated incomplete sorted-subset sequencing notwithstanding large depth. Four donors shared about 5% of their naive CD4 clonotypes.

The assay was immunoSEQ multiplex PCR, and TCRdb's table has in-frame clones only and misses some. The sample lists fewer than 3 million clones; 85% to 95% were seen once. J was trimmed by 2 bases and V by 3 bases; bases with no gene match: 7. Germline lookup yields CDR1 SGHTS and CDR2 YDEGEE. The CDR3 extends over 15 amino acids. This clonotype was obtained from a man aged 18 to 35 in good health. Some clones in this sample may be carry-over from other donors' samples. The V and J genes are TRBV5-8 and TRBJ1-2; 7 bases map to TRBD1. The specimen was naive CD4+ T cells from PBMCs. Subset reported: CD45RA+ positively selected. Here the CDR3 reads CASSWTGSHNYGYTF. The CDR3 DNA reads as TGTGCCAGCAGCTGGACAGGTTCCCACAACTATGGCTACACCTTC.